The rows below give T cell receptor beta chains drawn from one sample of a study of shared clonotypes between healthy human individuals. The method was immunoSEQ multiplex PCR; TCRdb's version includes in-frame clones alone and lacks a portion of them. The sample has roughly 2 million clones, approximately 94% seen once; the top ten hold about 1.1%. Source material: naive CD8+ T cells sorted from blood. All receptors derive from a young man in good health. Both conserved end residues are part of each CDR3. Fields, in order: V gene, J gene, CDR3 protein.

>TRBV30|TRBJ1-2
CAWSPVGFGYTF
>TRBV5-1|TRBJ1-1
CASSLGWGSSEAFF
>TRBV11-2|TRBJ2-7
CASSLPGRQYF
>TRBV9|TRBJ2-5
CASSVDHAEETQYF
>TRBV5-6|TRBJ2-2
CAISPGTGLDGELFF
>TRBV5-4|TRBJ2-3
CASSQGQGTDTQYF
>TRBV4-1|TRBJ1-2
CASSQGGGVYGYTF
>TRBV28|TRBJ1-1
CASSRPWAHNTEAFF
>TRBV6-1|TRBJ2-7
CASSETGVGEQYF
>TRBV28|TRBJ1-6
CASRESSYNSPLHF
>TRBV29-1|TRBJ2-1
CSVFGSSYNEQFF
>TRBV7-9|TRBJ2-7
CASTFPGQGYDEQYF
>TRBV7-3|TRBJ2-7
CASSSISGEQYF
>TRBV4-3|TRBJ1-6
CASSQDLSGGNSPLHF
>TRBV5-6|TRBJ2-3
CASSSVRDRGPTDTQYF
>TRBV2|TRBJ2-1
CASSEDKNEQFF
>TRBV4-1|TRBJ1-2
CASSQDDGAGGGYTF
>TRBV28|TRBJ2-7
CASSLYPTISRLNTYEQYF
>TRBV7-9|TRBJ2-7
CASTIHLDEQYF
>TRBV30|TRBJ1-2
CAWSPGRLLYGYTF
>TRBV29-1|TRBJ1-3
CSVAGNSNTIYF
>TRBV2|TRBJ2-5
CASRTSGLAEQETQYF
>TRBV13|TRBJ2-1
CASSFPNFGDEQFF
>TRBV30|TRBJ1-1
CAWTLDKGTEAFF
>TRBV28|TRBJ1-5
CASSLTGATNQPQHF
>TRBV29-1|TRBJ2-7
CSVDGGDGSYEQYF
>TRBV27|TRBJ2-1
CASSLGQGGYNEQFF
>TRBV14|TRBJ1-1
CASSRRGGTEAFF
>TRBV29-1|TRBJ2-7
CSVLVGYEQYF
>TRBV27|TRBJ1-6
CASRPQTGLNSPLHF
>TRBV29-1|TRBJ2-7
CSVLTGTGSYEQYF
>TRBV29-1|TRBJ2-7
CSARPGERGYEQYF
>TRBV5-8|TRBJ2-7
CASSLVTTPRGTYEQYF
>TRBV7-9|TRBJ1-6
CASSLETGTLHF
>TRBV4-2|TRBJ2-3
CASSQDFSGSTTDTQYF
>TRBV19|TRBJ1-5
CASSILGGQPQHF
>TRBV19|TRBJ2-1
CATTTGTVQNEQFF
>TRBV27|TRBJ2-7
CASSSLAGDDEQYF
>TRBV6-1|TRBJ2-7
CASSEWRLADYEQYF
>TRBV5-4|TRBJ1-3
CATQGSGGNTIYF
>TRBV13|TRBJ2-1
CASSLENEQFF
>TRBV4-1|TRBJ1-1
CASSPWGESTEAFF
>TRBV27|TRBJ1-2
CASAAGTGGSGYTF
>TRBV5-1|TRBJ1-1
CASSIGLGAENTEAFF
>TRBV27|TRBJ2-3
CASSPADSTDTQYF
>TRBV27|TRBJ2-5
CASRGLWDRGETQYF
>TRBV27|TRBJ1-1
CASSLSSSGNTEAFF
>TRBV10-3|TRBJ2-1
CAISESWGQGRNEQFF
>TRBV2|TRBJ2-1
CASTTWGPEQFF
>TRBV23-1|TRBJ2-3
CASSQSQGGVGTDTQYF
>TRBV19|TRBJ1-4
CASRGAQFNEKLFF
>TRBV4-3|TRBJ2-7
CASSQELAGGHEQYF
>TRBV4-1|TRBJ2-5
CASSPVGTVETQYF
>TRBV5-1|TRBJ1-2
CASSPVPNGYTF
>TRBV5-1|TRBJ1-1
CASSLGPRDRVWHTEAFF